This is a list of T cell receptor beta chains from one sample in a study of OX40 agonist ivuxolimab in advanced cancers. Data came from immunoSEQ multiplex PCR; TCRdb stores just in-frame clones and leaves some out. The repertoire includes around 62,000 clones, about 88% of them detected once, and approximately 0.25% sits in the top ten. The source material was CD4+ or CD8+ T cells sorted from blood, sampled in a trial of the OX40 agonist ivuxolimab. All receptors derive from an adult with an advanced solid tumor such as melanoma, head and neck, liver or kidney cancer. CDR3s include the opening cysteine and the closing phenylalanine or tryptophan. A D gene is named only where the DNA matches it firmly. Expanded clones are given a class, and other clones once, few, many or no size at all.

V	J	size	D	CDR3	DNA
TRBV11-2	TRBJ1-2	-	TRBD1	CASSLTDRGYGYTF	TGTGCCAGCAGTTTAACCGACAGGGGGTATGGCTACACCTTC
TRBV10-3	TRBJ2-7	-	TRBD2	CAISAREGEQYF	TGTGCCATCAGTGCGAGGGAGGGCGAGCAGTACTTC
TRBV10-3	TRBJ2-6	-	-	CAITRGGAFGANVLTF	TGTGCCATCACCCGCGGAGGGGCGTTTGGGGCCAACGTCCTGACTTTC
TRBV4-3	TRBJ2-3	-	-	CASSQEPGHQGTDTQYF	TGCGCCAGCAGCCAAGAGCCCGGTCACCAGGGGACAGATACGCAGTATTTT
TRBV19	TRBJ2-3	-	-	CASSIGGRTDTQYF	TGTGCCAGTAGTATCGGGGGACGCACAGATACGCAGTATTTT
TRBV6-5	TRBJ2-1	-	TRBD2	CASSYTSGGTYNEQFF	TGTGCCAGCAGTTACACTAGCGGGGGGACCTACAATGAGCAGTTCTTC
TRBV7-2	TRBJ2-5	few	-	CASSSAEETQYF	TGTGCCAGCAGCAGCGCCGAGGAGACCCAGTACTTC
TRBV5-3	TRBJ1-4	-	-	CARSTEKLFF	TGTGCCAGAAGCACCGAAAAACTGTTTTTT
TRBV9	TRBJ1-2	once	-	CASSVGGRENYGYTF	TGTGCCAGCAGCGTGGGGGGCAGGGAGAACTATGGCTACACCTTC
TRBV19	TRBJ1-1	-	-	CASSRMGGPEAFF	TGTGCCAGTTCCCGGATGGGGGGGCCAGAAGCTTTCTTT
TRBV7-9	TRBJ2-5	-	-	CASSLGHGQETQYF	TGTGCCAGCAGCTTAGGTCACGGGCAAGAGACCCAGTACTTC
TRBV10-3	TRBJ2-2	once	TRBD2	CAISDLSGGAVSGELFF	TGTGCCATCAGTGATTTGAGCGGGGGTGCGGTCTCGGGGGAGCTGTTTTTT
TRBV4-2	TRBJ2-7	-	-	CASSLLAPREKRVSDYEQYF	TGTGCCAGCAGCCTCCTTGCCCCCCGGGAAAAACGGGTCTCCGACTACGAGCAGTACTTC
TRBV28	TRBJ1-1	-	TRBD1	CASSLGGQGRTEAFF	TGTGCCAGCAGTTTAGGGGGACAGGGTAGGACTGAAGCTTTCTTT
TRBV19	TRBJ1-5	-	TRBD1	CASSNSDRSNQPQHF	TGTGCCAGTAGTAATTCGGACAGGAGCAATCAGCCCCAGCATTTT
TRBV4-1	TRBJ2-7	-	-	CASSPRTGMSYEQYF	TGCGCCAGCAGCCCCAGAACCGGGATGTCCTACGAGCAGTACTTC
TRBV28	TRBJ1-4	-	-	CASVGGTNEKLFF	TGTGCCAGCGTTGGAGGGACTAATGAAAAACTGTTTTTT
TRBV4-3	TRBJ1-5	-	-	CASSQDSNQPQHF	TGCGCCAGCAGCCAAGATAGCAATCAGCCCCAGCATTTT
TRBV7-9	TRBJ1-1	-	TRBD1	CASSLISTGDTEAFF	TGTGCCAGCAGCTTAATCTCGACAGGGGACACTGAAGCTTTCTTT
TRBV6-5	TRBJ1-2	-	TRBD1	CASSYGTGIGYTF	TGTGCCAGCAGTTACGGGACAGGGATTGGCTACACCTTC
TRBV19	TRBJ2-7	-	TRBD2	CASSAGTSGILSSYEQYF	TGTGCCAGTAGTGCCGGGACTAGCGGGATTCTGAGCTCCTACGAGCAGTACTTC
TRBV28	TRBJ1-5	-	-	CASRLKSNQPQHF	TGTGCCAGCAGACTTAAGAGCAATCAGCCCCAGCATTTT
TRBV4-2	TRBJ1-2	once	TRBD1	CASSTGTDTNYGYTF	TGTGCCAGCAGCACCGGGACAGACACTAACTATGGCTACACCTTC
TRBV4-2	TRBJ1-1	once	-	CASSLDSMNTEAFF	TGTGCCAGCAGCCTGGATAGCATGAACACTGAAGCTTTCTTT